These 22 T cell receptor beta chains were sequenced from one sample in a study of blood T cell repertoires in COVID-19. Repertoires were generated with immunoSEQ multiplex PCR, while TCRdb's copy carries only in-frame clones and drops some. The table shows more than 110,000 clones, with roughly three quarters occurring only once. The sample taken for sequencing was PBMCs or T cells enriched from blood (not recorded which). These receptors were obtained from a woman in her fifties or sixties who had recovered from COVID-19.

In its sample, this clone was seen a few times. This chain joins TRBV27 and TRBJ1-2, with 7 bases fitting TRBD1. Germline CDR1 is MNHEY and CDR2 is SMNVEV (reference sequence). V trimming: 9 bases; J trimming: 8 bases; junction bases outside the gene matches: 12. This CDR3 spans 13 amino acids. The chain's CDR3 is CASRQGAYGGYTF. The CDR3 DNA reads as TGTGCCAGTCGACAGGGTGCTTATGGAGGCTACACCTTC.

V gene TRBV7-6 combines with J gene TRBJ2-1; 7 bases match TRBD2. This CDR3 region has 18 residues. V dropped 1 base and J dropped 5; count of bases not matched to a gene: 14. Germline CDR1 and CDR2: SGHVS and FNYEAQ. The CDR3 DNA follows: TGTGCCAGCAGCTTAGGTCAGGGTAACGGGGGGTTTGACAATGAGCAGTTCTTC. Encoded protein: CASSLGQGNGGFDNEQFF.

This clone was observed a single time. This chain joins TRBV3-1 (or the pseudogene TRBV3-2) and TRBJ2-2, with D possibly matching TRBD2 (5 bases). The germline gives CDR1 LGHDT, CDR2 YNNKEL (reference sequence). The CDR3 is made up of 14 amino acids. The V and J ends lost 3 bases and 0 bases respectively, with 5 bases between them. This chain's CDR3 is CASSHGANTGELFF. CDR3 nucleotides: TGTGCCAGCAGCCACGGGGCGAACACCGGGGAGCTGTTTTTT.

The CDR3 coding sequence is TGTGCCAGCAGCTTCCAGGGTGGAGCTTTCTTT. Amino acids: CASSFQGGAFF. The genes are TRBV7-9 and TRBJ1-1, with D perhaps TRBD1 (5 bases). CDR1 SEHNR and CDR2 FQNEAQ come from the germline V gene (reference sequence). The CDR3 extends over 11 amino acids. V was trimmed by 3 bases and J by 10 bases, leaving 9 bases between them.

The chain is built from TRBV5-1 and TRBJ1-2, with D tentatively TRBD1 (6 bases). In germline, CDR1 is SGHRS, CDR2 YFSETQ. V gave up 0 bases and J gave up 8 bases, with 11 bases separating them. CDR3 size: 13 residues. In nucleotides, the CDR3 is TGCGCCAGCAGCTTGGAGGGGGGGCCCGGCTACACCTTC. This codes for CASSLEGGPGYTF.

The CDR3 DNA sequence: TGTGCCAGCAGAGGACAGACCTATAGCAATCAGCCCCAGCATTTT. It translates to CASRGQTYSNQPQHF. This chain connects TRBV2 to TRBJ1-5; TRBD1 might be the D (6 bases). The V end was cut by 6 bases, the J end by 0 bases, with 12 bases between. Germline loops: CDR1 SNHLY, CDR2 FYNNEI. This CDR3 contains 15 residues.

The count of this clone is one. The rearrangement joins TRBV29-1 to TRBJ1-2; a weak D match, TRBD1 (6 bases). This CDR3 has 12 amino acids. With 7 bases removed from V and 3 bases from J, the gap between germline ends came to 12 bases. CDR1 and CDR2 (germline): SQVTM, ANQGSEA. The DNA of the CDR3 is TGCAGCGCTCGGGGACATGACTATGGCTACACCTTC. The encoded protein is CSARGHDYGYTF.

The genes are TRBV15 and TRBJ2-1; 8 nucleotides line up with TRBD1. The CDR3 has 15 residues. Germline assignment: CDR1 LNHNV and CDR2 YYDKDF (reference sequence). V trimming: 3 bases; J trimming: 4 bases; junction bases outside the gene matches: 5. CDR3 loop: CATSRDRALYNEQFF. The CDR3 DNA follows: TGTGCCACCAGCAGGGACAGGGCTTTATACAATGAGCAGTTCTTC.

The chain recombines TRBV19 with TRBJ2-5; tentative D call: TRBD2 (6 bases). CDR3 length: 13 amino acids. V lost 7 bases and J 4 bases, leaving 13 bases between the germline ends. Germline assignment: CDR1 LNHDA and CDR2 SQIVND (reference sequence). The CDR3 region is CASNRGSPETQYF. The CDR3 DNA sequence: TGTGCCAGTAATCGGGGGAGCCCAGAGACCCAGTACTTC.

There are a few counts of this clone. V is TRBV7-6 and J is TRBJ1-4, with TRBD1 matching over 10 bases. The CDR3 is made up of 16 amino acids. After removal of 5 bases from V and 4 bases from J, the junction contained 7 bases not matched to a gene. Germline CDR1 SGHVS, CDR2 FNYEAQ. The CDR3 spells CASSPGQGVGNEKLFF. Written as DNA, the CDR3 is TGTGCCAGCAGCCCAGGACAGGGGGTTGGTAATGAAAAACTGTTTTTT.

The chain links TRBV9 to TRBJ1-6; 9 bases map to TRBD1. From germline, CDR1 is SGDLS and CDR2 YYNGEE. The CDR3 has 15 amino acids. V was pared by 3 bases and J by 5 bases, with 3 bases of the junction left unmatched. Here the CDR3 reads CASSARDRDNSPLHF. The DNA for the CDR3 is TGTGCCAGCAGCGCCCGGGACAGGGATAATTCACCCCTCCACTTT.

The V and J genes are TRBV6-6 and TRBJ2-7; D is uncertain. The CDR3 sequence is 15 residues long. CDR1 and CDR2 from the germline V gene are MNHNY and SVGAGI (reference sequence). V was shortened by 4 bases and J by 2 bases, with 15 bases between the two germline ends. The CDR3 bases are TGTGCCAGCAGTTTTACTACCGACGGCCCCTACGAGCAGTACGTC. Protein product: CASSFTTDGPYEQYV.

The chain links TRBV5-1 to TRBJ2-5; a possible D gene is TRBD2 (5 bases). The CDR3 sequence is 14 residues long. Trimming removed 5 bases at V and 0 bases at J, with 11 bases between. The V gene's germline CDR1 is SGHRS and CDR2 YFSETQ. CDR3 residues: CASSSEGHQETQYF. The CDR3 region has the DNA TGCGCCAGCAGTAGTGAGGGCCACCAAGAGACCCAGTACTTC.

V and J are TRBV23-1 and TRBJ1-2; TRBD1 matches at 7 bases. TRBV23-1 is identified as an open reading frame with a role that is uncertain. Losses at the gene ends were 6 bases for V and 4 bases for J; bases not matched to a gene: 5. This CDR3 region has 13 residues. This CDR3 is CASRQGYFYGYTF. CDR3 in DNA: TGCGCCAGCAGACAGGGGTATTTCTATGGCTACACCTTC.

This chain connects TRBV28 to TRBJ1-2, with TRBD1 identical over 7 bases. CDR1 MDHEN and CDR2 SYDVKM come from the germline V gene. V lost 6 bases and J lost 2; bases outside the gene matches: 6. This CDR3 comprises 14 residues. Written as DNA, the CDR3 is TGTGCCAGCAGCTACGGGACAGCGAACTATGGCTACACCTTC. Translated, it gives CASSYGTANYGYTF.

The gene calls are TRBV6-5 and TRBJ1-1; D perhaps matches TRBD1 (5 bases). V was trimmed by 3 bases and J by 1 base, leaving 9 bases between them. The CDR3 spans 14 residues. CDR1 and CDR2 from the germline V gene are MNHEY and SVGAGI. CDR3 protein: CASSYPGGNTEAFF. For the CDR3, the DNA is TGTGCCAGCAGTTATCCGGGGGGGAACACTGAAGCTTTCTTT.

This chain links TRBV4-2 with TRBJ2-3, with TRBD2 matching over 7 bases. V trimming: 0 bases; J trimming: 2 bases; junction bases outside the gene matches: 8. The CDR3 is 17 amino acids. Germline assignment: CDR1 LGHNA and CDR2 YNFKEQ. The CDR3 sequence: CASSQDEKRGITDTQYF. CDR3 coding DNA: TGTGCCAGCAGCCAAGATGAAAAGCGGGGAATCACAGATACGCAGTATTTT.

This clone was seen a few times. The V gene is TRBV5-5, the J gene TRBJ2-2, with TRBD1 identical over 9 bases. The CDR3 length is 18 residues. The ends lost 4 bases at V and 4 bases at J; junction bases unmatched: 14. Germline V lookup: CDR1 SGHKS, CDR2 YYEKEE (reference sequence). The CDR3 region has the DNA TGTGCCAGCAGCCTGTCCACAGGGGGCGGCTCGGGCACCGGGGAGCTGTTTTTT. Translation gives CASSLSTGGGSGTGELFF. The whole variable domain, remainder taken from reference TRBV5-5 and TRBJ2-2, is DAGVTQSPTHLIKTRGQQVTLRCSPISGHKSVSWYQQVLGQGPQFIFQYYEKEERGRGNFPDRFSARQFPNYSSELNVNALLLGDSALYLCASSLSTGGGSGTGELFFGEGSRLTVL.

The chain is built from TRBV19 and TRBJ1-5; TRBD1 agrees at 9 bases. V shed 11 bases, J shed 1 base, and the junction held 12 bases outside the gene matches. This CDR3 has 16 residues. The germline V gene encodes CDR1 LNHDA and CDR2 SQIVND (reference sequence). The chain's CDR3 is CASTPNRGPSNQPQHF. CDR3 DNA sequence: TGTGCCTCAACGCCCAACAGGGGGCCGAGCAATCAGCCCCAGCATTTT.

This chain links TRBV6-4 with TRBJ1-2; 9 nucleotides align to TRBD1. The germline gives CDR1 MRHNA, CDR2 SNTAGT. The CDR3 has 17 residues. The junction had 13 bases not matched to a gene; V was cut back by 4 bases and J by 4 bases. CDR3 DNA sequence: TGTGCCAGCAGTGGAACAGGGGGCTCTCCTGATGTCTATGGCTACACCTTC. Its translation is CASSGTGGSPDVYGYTF.

V gene TRBV7-9 combines with J gene TRBJ2-1, with D tentatively TRBD2 (6 bases). The CDR3 loop spans 15 amino acids. Germline loops: CDR1 SEHNR, CDR2 FQNEAQ (reference sequence). Trimming removed 1 base at V and 7 bases at J, with 14 bases between. CDR3 sequence reads: CASSLGQGGLNEQFF. The CDR3, as DNA: TGTGCCAGCAGCTTAGGGCAGGGAGGATTGAATGAGCAGTTCTTC.

This clone was recorded only once. In DNA, the CDR3 is TGTGCCAGCAGCGCCGTTGGACAACAGGGGGCGCGGGGCTACACCTTC. Encoded protein: CASSAVGQQGARGYTF. The chain links TRBV9 to TRBJ1-2; the match to TRBD1 covers 9 bases. Germline lookup yields CDR1 SGDLS and CDR2 YYNGEE. This CDR3 region has 16 residues. After removal of 3 bases from V and 8 bases from J, the junction contained 14 bases not matched to a gene.